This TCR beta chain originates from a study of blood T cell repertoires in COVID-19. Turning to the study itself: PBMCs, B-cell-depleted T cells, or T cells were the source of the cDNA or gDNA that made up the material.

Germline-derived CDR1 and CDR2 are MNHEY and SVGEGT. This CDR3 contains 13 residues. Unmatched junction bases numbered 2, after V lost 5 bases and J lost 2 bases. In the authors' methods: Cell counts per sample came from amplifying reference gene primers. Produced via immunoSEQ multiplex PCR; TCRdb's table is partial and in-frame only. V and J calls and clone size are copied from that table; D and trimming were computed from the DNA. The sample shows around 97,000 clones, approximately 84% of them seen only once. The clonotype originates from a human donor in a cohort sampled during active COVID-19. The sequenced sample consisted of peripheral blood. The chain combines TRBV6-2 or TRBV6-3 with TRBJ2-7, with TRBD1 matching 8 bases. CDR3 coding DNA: TGTGCCAGCAGTAGGGACAGGACCTACGAGCAGTACTTC. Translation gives CASSRDRTYEQYF.